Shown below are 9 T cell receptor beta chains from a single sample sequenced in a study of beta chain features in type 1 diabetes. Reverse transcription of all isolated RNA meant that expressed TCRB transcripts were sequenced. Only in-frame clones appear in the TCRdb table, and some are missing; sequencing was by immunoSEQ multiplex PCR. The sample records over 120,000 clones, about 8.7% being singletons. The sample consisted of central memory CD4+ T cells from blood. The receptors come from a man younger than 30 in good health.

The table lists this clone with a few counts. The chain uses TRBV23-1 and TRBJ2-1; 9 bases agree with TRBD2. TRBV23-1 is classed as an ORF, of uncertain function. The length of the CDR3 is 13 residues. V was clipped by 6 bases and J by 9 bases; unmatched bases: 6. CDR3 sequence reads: CASSRLAAGEQFF. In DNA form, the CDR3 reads TGCGCCAGCAGCCGACTAGCGGCGGGTGAGCAGTTCTTC.

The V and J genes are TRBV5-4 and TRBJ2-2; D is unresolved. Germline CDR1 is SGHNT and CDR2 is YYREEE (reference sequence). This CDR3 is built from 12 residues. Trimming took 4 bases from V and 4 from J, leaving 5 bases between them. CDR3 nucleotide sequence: TGTGCCAGCAGCCCCCGCACCGGGGAGCTGTTTTTT. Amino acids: CASSPRTGELFF.

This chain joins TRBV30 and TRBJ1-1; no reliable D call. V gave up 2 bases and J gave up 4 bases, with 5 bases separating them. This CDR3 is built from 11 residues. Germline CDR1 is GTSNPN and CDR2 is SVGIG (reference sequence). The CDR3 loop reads CAWSSFTEAFF. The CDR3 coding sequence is TGTGCCTGGAGTTCGTTCACTGAAGCTTTCTTT.

CDR3 coding DNA: TGTGCCAGCAGTGAATACTTCACAGATACGCAGTATTTT. Its protein is CASSEYFTDTQYF. This chain links TRBV25-1 with TRBJ2-3, with no clear D. Germline values: CDR1 MGHDK, CDR2 SYGVNS. The CDR3 sequence is 13 residues long. V lost 0 bases to trimming and J lost 2 bases, with 3 bases between them.

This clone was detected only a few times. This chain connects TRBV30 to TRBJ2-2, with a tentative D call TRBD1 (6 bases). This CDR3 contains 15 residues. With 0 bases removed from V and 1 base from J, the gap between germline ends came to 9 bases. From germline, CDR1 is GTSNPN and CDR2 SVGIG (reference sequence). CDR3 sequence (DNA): TGTGCCTGGAGTGTACAGGACAGGAACACCGGGGAGCTGTTTTTT. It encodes CAWSVQDRNTGELFF.

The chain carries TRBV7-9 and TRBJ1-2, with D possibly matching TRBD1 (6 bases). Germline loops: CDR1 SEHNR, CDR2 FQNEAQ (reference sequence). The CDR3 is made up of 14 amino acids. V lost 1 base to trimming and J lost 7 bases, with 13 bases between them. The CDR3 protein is CASSLGQGKAGYTF. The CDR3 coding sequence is TGTGCCAGCAGCTTAGGGCAGGGGAAGGCTGGCTACACCTTC.

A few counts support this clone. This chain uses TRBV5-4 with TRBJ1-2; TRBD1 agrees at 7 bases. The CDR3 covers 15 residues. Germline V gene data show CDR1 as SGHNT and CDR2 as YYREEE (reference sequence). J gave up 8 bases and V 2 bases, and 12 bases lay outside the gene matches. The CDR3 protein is CASSFTPRQGEGYTF. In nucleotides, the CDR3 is TGTGCCAGCAGCTTCACCCCCCGACAGGGCGAAGGCTACACCTTC.

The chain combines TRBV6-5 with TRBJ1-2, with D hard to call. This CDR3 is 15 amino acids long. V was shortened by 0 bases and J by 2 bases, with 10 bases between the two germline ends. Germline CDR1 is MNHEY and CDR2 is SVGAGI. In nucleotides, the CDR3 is TGTGCCAGCAGTTACTCGCTAATCGGGAACTATGGCTACACCTTC. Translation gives CASSYSLIGNYGYTF.

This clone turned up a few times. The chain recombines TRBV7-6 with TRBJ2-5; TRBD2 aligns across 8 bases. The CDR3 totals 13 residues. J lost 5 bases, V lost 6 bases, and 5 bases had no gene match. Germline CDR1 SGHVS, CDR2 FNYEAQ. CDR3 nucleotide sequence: TGTGCCAGCAGTAATAGCGGGGTTGAGACCCAGTACTTC. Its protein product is CASSNSGVETQYF.